The 18 T cell receptor beta chains reported below all come from one sample, sequenced in a study of CD8+CD57+ T cells in acquired aplastic anemia. Whoever was chosen for sequencing had shown CD8+CD57+ cell expansion by flow cytometry. Genomic DNA templated the TCR beta VDJ and CDR3 profiling. Using its own MiXCR run on the reads, TCRdb lists one record per CDR3 protein. The repertoire has 150,000 to 200,000 distinct CDR3 sequences, roughly half of them found once; the top ten carry about 1.8%. Sequenced: sorted CD4+, CD8+, or CD8+CD57+ T cells (not recorded which) from PBMCs. These TCRs come from a human donor with aplastic anemia.

CDR3 nucleotide sequence: TGTGCCACCAGTGATTTCCTAGCGGGAGGGTCCGGGGAGCTGTTTTTT. It codes for CATSDFLAGGSGELFF. The chain employs TRBV24-1 and TRBJ2-2; 12 bases fit TRBD2. This CDR3 is 16 amino acids long. Germline assignment: CDR1 KGHDR and CDR2 SFDVKD. With 1 base clipped from V and 6 bases from J, the junction kept 2 bases outside the gene matches.

This chain connects TRBV7-6 to TRBJ2-1, with D possibly matching TRBD1 (7 bases). This CDR3 contains 14 residues. CDR1 and CDR2 (germline): SGHVS, FNYEAQ. V lost 1 base to trimming and J lost 6 bases, with 10 bases between them. CDR3: CASSLGQGGNEQFF. CDR3 nucleotides: TGTGCCAGCAGCTTAGGACAGGGAGGCAATGAGCAGTTCTTC.

This clonotype appeared many times. The gene calls are TRBV5-8 and TRBJ1-1; D not certain. The CDR3 is 15 residues long. Germline lookup yields CDR1 SGHTS and CDR2 YDEGEE. The V and J ends lost 1 base and 1 base respectively, with 11 bases between them. CDR3 protein: CASSLPLGGNTEAFF. The CDR3 region has the DNA TGTGCCAGCAGCTTGCCCCTGGGAGGGAACACTGAAGCTTTCTTT.

This clonotype showed up many times. The rearrangement links TRBV3-1 to TRBJ2-5, with TRBD1 as a possible D gene (5 bases). V was shortened by 2 bases and J by 5 bases, with 9 bases between the two germline ends. In germline, CDR1 is LGHDT, CDR2 YNNKEL (reference sequence). CDR3 length: 13 amino acids. The CDR3 DNA reads as TGTGCCAGCAGCCAATACAACAGGGAGACCCAGTACTTC. Its translation is CASSQYNRETQYF.

The chain carries TRBV20-1 and TRBJ1-6, with 7 bases aligning to TRBD1. Germline V CDR1 and CDR2: DFQATT, SNEGSKA (reference sequence). Unmatched junction bases numbered 13, after V lost 5 bases and J lost 12 bases. The CDR3 is 14 residues long. CDR3 loop: CSAYLGQPSEPLHF. CDR3 DNA sequence: TGCAGTGCTTACCTGGGACAGCCGAGTGAACCCCTCCACTTT.

In its sample, this clonotype was seen many times. This chain links TRBV4-3 with TRBJ2-7; TRBD2 matches 8 bases. The ends lost 0 bases at V and 2 bases at J; junction bases unmatched: 3. The CDR3 consists of 15 residues. Germline CDR1 reads LGHNA; CDR2 reads YSLEER. The CDR3 protein is CASSQEGRGAYEQYF. CDR3 sequence (DNA): TGCGCCAGCAGCCAAGAGGGGCGGGGGGCCTACGAGCAGTACTTC.

This clonotype was observed at least ten times. The genes are TRBV7-2 and TRBJ1-3; the D is unclear. The germline gives CDR1 SGHTA, CDR2 FQGNSA. The length of the CDR3 is 11 residues. V was trimmed by 2 bases and J by 9 bases, leaving 5 bases between them. DNA for the CDR3: TGTGCCAGCAGCTTATTGGGCACCATATATTTT. Its translation: CASSLLGTIYF. The variable domain in full, completed from reference TRBV7-2 and TRBJ1-3, reads GAGVSQSPSNKVTEKGKDVELRCDPISGHTALYWYRQSLGQGLEFLIYFQGNSAPDKSGLPSDRFSAERTGGSVSTLTIQRTQQEDSAVYLCASSLLGTIYFGEGSWLTVV.

This clonotype was seen repeatedly, ten times or more. The CDR3 sequence: CASSLTGGADYGYTF. CDR3 bases: TGCGCCAGCAGCTTGACAGGGGGCGCGGATTATGGCTACACCTTC. The chain recombines TRBV5-1 with TRBJ1-2; TRBD1 aligns across 9 bases. The V gene's germline CDR1 is SGHRS and CDR2 YFSETQ. The CDR3 totals 15 residues. Trimming cost V 1 base and J 5 bases; bases outside gene matches: 6. The full variable domain, its missing parts supplied by reference TRBV5-1 and TRBJ1-2, is KAGVTQTPRYLIKTRGQQVTLSCSPISGHRSVSWYQQTPGQGLQFLFEYFSETQRNKGNFPGRFSGRQFSNSRSEMNVSTLELGDSALYLCASSLTGGADYGYTFGSGTRLTVV.

This clonotype was observed many times. The chain links TRBV20-1 to TRBJ2-5, with D hard to call. The CDR3 loop spans 12 amino acids. Germline V CDR1 and CDR2: DFQATT, SNEGSKA (reference sequence). The V gene lost 3 bases and the J gene lost 4 bases, with 9 bases spanning the gap. CDR3 sequence reads: CSASSQLETQYF. As DNA, the CDR3 is TGCAGTGCTAGCAGTCAGCTAGAGACCCAGTACTTC.

This clonotype was counted ten times or more. The V gene is TRBV9, the J gene TRBJ2-5, with 8 positions matching TRBD1. Per the germline V gene, CDR1 is SGDLS and CDR2 is YYNGEE. CDR3 size: 16 residues. Trimming removed 4 bases from V and 2 bases from J; junction bases left unmatched: 10. For the CDR3, the DNA is TGTGCCAGCAGCCCAAGGACAGGGAGAGGACAAGAGACCCAGTACTTC. Translating it yields CASSPRTGRGQETQYF.

The chain combines TRBV10-3 with TRBJ2-7, with D perhaps TRBD1 (6 bases). Germline V CDR1 and CDR2: ENHRY, SYGVKD. This CDR3 region has 14 residues. Trimming cost V 3 bases and J 0 bases, with 9 bases left between them. The CDR3 DNA sequence: TGTGCCATCAGTGAACAGGGTAGCTCCTACGAGCAGTACTTC. Translation gives CAISEQGSSYEQYF.

This clonotype was seen ten or more times. This chain's CDR3 is CASSSPDRGRNEQFF. Written as DNA, the CDR3 is TGTGCCAGCAGCTCGCCGGACAGGGGAAGGAATGAGCAGTTCTTC. V and J are TRBV7-9 and TRBJ2-1; TRBD1 matches at 9 bases. Looked up from germline, CDR1 is SEHNR and CDR2 is FQNEAQ (reference sequence). There are 15 residues in the CDR3. With 4 bases clipped from V and 7 bases from J, the junction kept 8 bases outside the gene matches.

This clonotype appeared many times. The rearrangement links TRBV5-1 to TRBJ2-7; the D gene is possibly TRBD1 (6 bases). Trimming pared 6 bases from V and 0 bases from J, leaving 13 bases between. Germline V gene lookup returns CDR1 SGHRS and CDR2 YFSETQ. The CDR3 covers 14 residues. CDR3 loop: CASTPLGHSYEQYF. DNA of the CDR3: TGCGCCAGCACCCCGCTGGGACACTCCTACGAGCAGTACTTC.

At least ten counts were recorded for this clonotype. The chain couples TRBV20-1 to TRBJ1-5; D may be TRBD1 (5 bases). CDR1 is DFQATT, CDR2 SNEGSKA, per germline (reference sequence). V lost 5 bases to trimming and J lost 5 bases, with 7 bases between them. This CDR3 is 11 amino acids long. The CDR3 is CSAQGDQPQHF. The CDR3 DNA reads TGCAGTGCTCAGGGAGATCAGCCCCAGCATTTT.

V and J are TRBV5-1 and TRBJ2-7; 10 bases are a match to TRBD1. Germline CDR1 is SGHRS and CDR2 is YFSETQ. The V segment lost 5 bases and the J segment 5 bases; nucleotides outside the gene matches: 7. The CDR3 loop spans 14 amino acids. The CDR3 coding sequence is TGCGCCAGCAGGACAGGGGGCGCGGTTGACGAGCAGTACTTC. This encodes CASRTGGAVDEQYF.

The V and J genes are TRBV11-2 and TRBJ2-1; 8 bases fit TRBD2. V lost 4 bases, J lost 9 bases, and 8 bases stayed unmatched. The germline gives CDR1 SGHAT, CDR2 FQNNGV. The CDR3 is 14 residues long. This CDR3 is CASSSGGASGEQFF. CDR3 DNA sequence: TGTGCCAGCAGCTCCGGGGGGGCCAGCGGTGAGCAGTTCTTC.

This clonotype showed up many times. The chain uses TRBV4-1 and TRBJ1-4; D unresolved. The V end lost 0 bases, the J end lost 0 bases, and 14 bases lay between the germline ends. CDR1 MGHRA and CDR2 YSYEKL come from the germline V gene. This CDR3 spans 18 amino acids. CDR3 coding DNA: TGCGCCAGCAGCCAAGATGTAGTCGGAACTACAACTAATGAAAAACTGTTTTTT. Residues: CASSQDVVGTTTNEKLFF.

With regard to this clonotype: The CDR3 ends on some other residue instead of the conserved phenylalanine or tryptophan, so this is likely a read error. The DNA is left out, because the CDR3 cannot be placed on it with certainty; the CDR3 is given as TCRdb lists it. The J gene is TRBJ2-6, the V gene TRBV29-1; the D call of TRBD2 is as the table states it, not checked on the DNA. Counting both end residues, the CDR3 totals 16 amino acids. Germline CDR1 reads SQVTM; CDR2 reads ANQGSEA. The CDR3 sequence is CSVEVAGYSGANVLKI.